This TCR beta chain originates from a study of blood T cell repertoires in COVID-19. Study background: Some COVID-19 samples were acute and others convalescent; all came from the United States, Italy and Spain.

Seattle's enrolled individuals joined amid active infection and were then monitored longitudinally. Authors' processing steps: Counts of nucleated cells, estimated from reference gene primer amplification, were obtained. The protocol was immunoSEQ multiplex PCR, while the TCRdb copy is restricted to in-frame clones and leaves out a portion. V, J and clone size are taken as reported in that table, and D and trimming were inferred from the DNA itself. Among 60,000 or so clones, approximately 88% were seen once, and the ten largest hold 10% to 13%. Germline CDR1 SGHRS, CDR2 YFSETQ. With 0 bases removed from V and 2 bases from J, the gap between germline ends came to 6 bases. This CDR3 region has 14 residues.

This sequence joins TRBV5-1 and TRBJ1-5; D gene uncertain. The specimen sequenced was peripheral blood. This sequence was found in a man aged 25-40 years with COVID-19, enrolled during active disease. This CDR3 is CASSLDGGNQPQHF. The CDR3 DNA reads TGCGCCAGCAGCTTGGACGGGGGCAATCAGCCCCAGCATTTT.